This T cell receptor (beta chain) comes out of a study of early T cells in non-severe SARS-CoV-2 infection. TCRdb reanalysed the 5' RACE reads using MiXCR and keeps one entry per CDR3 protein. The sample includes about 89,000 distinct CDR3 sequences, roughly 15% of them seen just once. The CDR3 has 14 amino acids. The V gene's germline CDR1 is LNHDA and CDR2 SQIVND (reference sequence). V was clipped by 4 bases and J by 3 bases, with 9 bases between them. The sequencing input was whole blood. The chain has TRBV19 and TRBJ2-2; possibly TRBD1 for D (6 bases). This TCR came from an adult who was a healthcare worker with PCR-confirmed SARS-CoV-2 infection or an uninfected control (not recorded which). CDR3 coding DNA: TGTGCCAGTAGTACAGGGGCACACACCGGGGAGCTGTTTTTT. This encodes CASSTGAHTGELFF.